The source of this T cell receptor (beta chain) is a study of blood T cell repertoires in COVID-19. Study-wide context: Collection of acute and convalescent COVID-19 samples took place in the United States, Italy and Spain. From T cells, B-cell-depleted T cells, or PBMCs came the material, which was cDNA or gDNA.

As originally analysed: Using reference gene primer amplification, nucleated cell counts were estimated. Assay: immunoSEQ multiplex PCR; the TCRdb copy retains only in-frame clones and omits some. Clone size and the V and J calls come from that table; the DNA yielded D and trimming. This table has about 190,000 clones, around 88% appearing once. The length of the CDR3 is 15 residues. Losses at the gene ends were 10 bases for V and 9 bases for J; bases not matched to a gene: 9. Looked up from germline, CDR1 is LNHDA and CDR2 is SQIVND (reference sequence). The origin of this receptor is a woman between 25 and 40 years old with acute or convalescent COVID-19. Sequencing was done on a sample of peripheral blood. V gene TRBV19 combines with J gene TRBJ2-1; 16 nucleotides line up with TRBD2. DNA of the CDR3: TGTGCCACCGGGACTAGCGGGAGGGCCCGTGGTGAGCAGTTCTTC. Its translation is CATGTSGRARGEQFF.